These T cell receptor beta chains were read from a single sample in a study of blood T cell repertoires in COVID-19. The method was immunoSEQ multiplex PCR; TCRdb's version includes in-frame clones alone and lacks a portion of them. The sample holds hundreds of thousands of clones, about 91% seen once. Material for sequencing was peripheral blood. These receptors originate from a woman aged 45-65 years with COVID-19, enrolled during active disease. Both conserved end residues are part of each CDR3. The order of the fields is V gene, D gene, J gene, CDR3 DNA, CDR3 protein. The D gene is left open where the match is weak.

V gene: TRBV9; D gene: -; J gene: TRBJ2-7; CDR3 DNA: TGTGCCAGCAGCGTGACAAGTGGCTCCTACGAGCAGTACTTC; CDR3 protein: CASSVTSGSYEQYF
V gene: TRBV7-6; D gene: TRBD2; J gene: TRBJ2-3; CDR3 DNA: TGTGCCAGCAGCTTGGGGACTACCCCTAGCACAGATACGCAGTATTTT; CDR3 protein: CASSLGTTPSTDTQYF
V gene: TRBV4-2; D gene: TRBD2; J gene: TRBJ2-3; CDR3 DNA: TGTGCCAGCAGCCAGAGGAGCGGGGGTCTCACAGATACGCAGTATTTT; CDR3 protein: CASSQRSGGLTDTQYF
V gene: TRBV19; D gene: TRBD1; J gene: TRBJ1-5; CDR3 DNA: TGTGCCAGTAGCACGCAGGGGGCCGCGCAGCCCCAGCATTTT; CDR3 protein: CASSTQGAAQPQHF
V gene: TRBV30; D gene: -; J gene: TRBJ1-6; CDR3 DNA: TGTGCCTGGAACTGGGCTCGGAATTCACCCCTCCACTTT; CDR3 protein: CAWNWARNSPLHF
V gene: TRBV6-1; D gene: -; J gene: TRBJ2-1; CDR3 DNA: TGTGCCAGCAGTGAAGCGACTTGGCCACCCGGCAATGAGCAGTTCTTC; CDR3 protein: CASSEATWPPGNEQFF
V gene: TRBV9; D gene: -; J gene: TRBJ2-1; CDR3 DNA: TGTGCCAGCAGCGTAATGAGCCGGGGGGCGGGGAATGAGCAGTTCTTC; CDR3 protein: CASSVMSRGAGNEQFF
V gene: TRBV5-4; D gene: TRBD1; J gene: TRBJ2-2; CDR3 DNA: TGTGCCAGCAGCCCCGGGACAGTCGCGAACACCGGGGAGCTGTTTTTT; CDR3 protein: CASSPGTVANTGELFF
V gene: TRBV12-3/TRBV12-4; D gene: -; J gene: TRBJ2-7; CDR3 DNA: TGTGCCAGCAGTTCCGACAGCTCCTACGAGCAGTACTTC; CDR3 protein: CASSSDSSYEQYF
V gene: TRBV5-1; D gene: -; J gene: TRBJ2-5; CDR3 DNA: TGCGCCAGCAGCCCCCAGATGGAACAGCCCAGGGGGACCCAGTACTTC; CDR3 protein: CASSPQMEQPRGTQYF
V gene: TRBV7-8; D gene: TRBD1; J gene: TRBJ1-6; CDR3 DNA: TGTGCCAGCAGCTTAGCGGGACAGGGTGGTTCACCCCTCCACTTT; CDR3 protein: CASSLAGQGGSPLHF
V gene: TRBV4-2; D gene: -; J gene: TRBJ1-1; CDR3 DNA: TGTGCCAGCAGCCAACAGGGTTATAGGGCGGGGCGGGACACTGAAGCTTTCTTT; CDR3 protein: CASSQQGYRAGRDTEAFF
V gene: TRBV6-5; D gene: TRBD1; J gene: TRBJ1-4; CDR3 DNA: TGTGCCAGCACCGCGGGACAGACTAATGAAAAACTGTTTTTT; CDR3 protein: CASTAGQTNEKLFF
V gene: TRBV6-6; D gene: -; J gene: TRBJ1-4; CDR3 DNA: TGTGCCAGCAGTCGACTAGGTGGGGGGGGTAATGAAAAACTGTTTTTT; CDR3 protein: CASSRLGGGGNEKLFF
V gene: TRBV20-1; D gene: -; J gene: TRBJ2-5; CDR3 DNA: TGCAGTGCTAGACTACAAGAGACCCAGTACTTC; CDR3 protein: CSARLQETQYF
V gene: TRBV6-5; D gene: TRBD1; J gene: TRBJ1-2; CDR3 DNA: TGTGCCAGCAGCCGACAGGGTGGAGGCTACACCTTC; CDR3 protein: CASSRQGGGYTF
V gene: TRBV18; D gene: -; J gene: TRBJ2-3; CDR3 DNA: TGTGCCAGCTCATCTCCAGGGTATCCCACAGATACGCAGTATTTT; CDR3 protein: CASSSPGYPTDTQYF
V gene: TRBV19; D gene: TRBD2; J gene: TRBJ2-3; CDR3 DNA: TGTGCCAGTAGTATTATTGGCGGGGGGAGCACAGATACGCAGTATTTT; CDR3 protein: CASSIIGGGSTDTQYF
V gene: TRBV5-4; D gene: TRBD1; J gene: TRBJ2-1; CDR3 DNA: TGTGCCAGCAGTGAGCCGGGACAGGGTAGGGGGAGTGAGCAGTTCTTC; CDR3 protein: CASSEPGQGRGSEQFF
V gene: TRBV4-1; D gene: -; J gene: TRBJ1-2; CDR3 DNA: TGCGCCAGCAGCCAAGACCTGGCGGGGAACGGCTACACCTTC; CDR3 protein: CASSQDLAGNGYTF
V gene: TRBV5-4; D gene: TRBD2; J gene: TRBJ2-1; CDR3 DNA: TGTGCCAGCAGCCGGCGCGGGGGGGCTAGTCCCAATGAGCAGTTCTTC; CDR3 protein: CASSRRGGASPNEQFF
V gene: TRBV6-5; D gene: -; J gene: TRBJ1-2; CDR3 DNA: TGTGCCAGCACCCCGGTGGGGCCCTATGGCTACACCTTC; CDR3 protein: CASTPVGPYGYTF
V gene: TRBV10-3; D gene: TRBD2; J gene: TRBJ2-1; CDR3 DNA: TGTGCCATCAGAGGGGAGCGGGGGGCCATGGGGCCTTACAATGAGCAGTTCTTC; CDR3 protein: CAIRGERGAMGPYNEQFF
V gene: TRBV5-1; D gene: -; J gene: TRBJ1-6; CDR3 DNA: TGCGCCAGCAGCTTGGACAGTGCAGATAATTCACCCCTCCACTTT; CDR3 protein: CASSLDSADNSPLHF
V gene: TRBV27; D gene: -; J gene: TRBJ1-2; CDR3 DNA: TGTGCCAGCAGTTCAGGTCCTTTCTATGGCTACACCTTC; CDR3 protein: CASSSGPFYGYTF
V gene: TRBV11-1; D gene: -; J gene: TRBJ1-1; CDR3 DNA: TGTGCCAGCAGCTTCGGGGGCACTGAAGCTTTCTTT; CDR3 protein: CASSFGGTEAFF
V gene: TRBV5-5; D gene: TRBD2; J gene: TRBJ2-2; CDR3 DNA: TGTGCCAGCAGCTTGGAGTTTAGCGGGGGAACCGGGGAGCTGTTTTTT; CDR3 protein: CASSLEFSGGTGELFF
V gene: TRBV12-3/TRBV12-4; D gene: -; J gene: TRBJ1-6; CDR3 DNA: TGTGCCAGCAGGGAACAGGCCAATTCACCCCTCCACTTT; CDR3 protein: CASREQANSPLHF